These 18 T cell receptor beta chains were sequenced from one sample in a study of preoperative IRX-2 immunotherapy in early breast cancer. Treatment specified: preoperative locoregional IRX-2 cytokine immunotherapy. Method: immunoSEQ multiplex PCR; TCRdb's copy keeps in-frame clones and lacks some. The sample lists roughly 43,000 clones; approximately 95% were seen once. This material consisted of tumor tissue, taken after IRX-2 immunotherapy. The origin of the receptors is a human donor with breast cancer.

This clone was recorded only once. V usage is TRBV7-9 and J usage is TRBJ2-4; D might be TRBD2 (6 bases). Germline V CDR1 and CDR2: SEHNR, FQNEAQ (reference sequence). Trimming removed 10 bases at V and 4 bases at J, with 8 bases between. The CDR3 runs 11 residues. As DNA, the CDR3 is TGTGCCATCGGGGGTAAAAACATTCAGTACTTC. Translation gives CAIGGKNIQYF.

The V and J genes are TRBV5-6 and TRBJ2-1; D not resolved. The CDR3 is made up of 13 amino acids. The ends were cut back, 0 bases at V and 5 bases at J, with 6 bases in the middle. Germline V gene lookup returns CDR1 SGHDT and CDR2 YYEEEE. DNA for the CDR3: TGTGCCAGCAGCTTGGACGTAAACAATGAGCAGTTCTTC. Its protein product is CASSLDVNNEQFF.

This rearrangement joins TRBV4-3 to TRBJ1-1; D remains ambiguous. This CDR3 spans 14 amino acids. Germline V CDR1 and CDR2: LGHNA, YSLEER. Trimming stripped 1 base from V and 1 base from J, with 7 bases between. The CDR3 loop reads CASSQVGGNTEAFF. The CDR3 DNA sequence: TGCGCCAGCAGCCAAGTGGGCGGGAACACTGAAGCTTTCTTT.

This clone turned up a few times. The J gene is TRBJ1-1, the V gene TRBV19; D is perhaps TRBD1 (6 bases). The CDR3 has 13 residues. Germline V gene sequence: CDR1 LNHDA, CDR2 SQIVND (reference sequence). V lost 10 bases, J lost 7 bases, and 19 bases lay in between. This chain's CDR3 is CATGSGQQIEAFF. The CDR3 bases are TGTGCCACCGGCTCCGGACAGCAAATTGAAGCTTTCTTT.

The chain employs TRBV7-3 and TRBJ2-2; perhaps TRBD1 as D (5 bases). Germline CDR1 SGHTA, CDR2 FQGTGA. Trimming stripped 2 bases from V and 1 base from J, with 11 bases between. The CDR3 length is 16 residues. CDR3: CASSLFPGQNTGELFF. In DNA form, the CDR3 reads TGTGCCAGCAGCTTATTCCCTGGACAGAACACCGGGGAGCTGTTTTTT. Filled out from reference TRBV7-3 and TRBJ2-2, the complete variable domain reads GAGVSQTPSNKVTEKGKYVELRCDPISGHTALYWYRQSLGQGPEFLIYFQGTGAADDSGLPNDRFFAVRPEGSVSTLKIQRTERGDSAVYLCASSLFPGQNTGELFFGEGSRLTVL.

The chain combines TRBV7-6 with TRBJ1-4, with D tentatively TRBD1 (6 bases). Germline V gene lookup returns CDR1 SGHVS and CDR2 FNYEAQ. The CDR3 has 15 residues. Trimming removed 3 bases at V and 4 bases at J, with 12 bases between. CDR3 region: CASSFPDRNNEKLFF. The CDR3 bases are TGTGCCAGCAGCTTCCCAGACAGGAATAATGAAAAACTGTTTTTT.

The chain joins TRBV15 to TRBJ2-1; 11 bases fit TRBD1. The J segment lost 4 bases and the V segment lost 3 bases, leaving 2 bases of the junction unmatched. Germline assignment: CDR1 LNHNV and CDR2 YYDKDF (reference sequence). The length of the CDR3 is 15 residues. The CDR3 region is CATSSRDRGYNEQFF. The DNA of the CDR3 is TGTGCCACCAGCAGCCGGGACAGGGGGTACAATGAGCAGTTCTTC.

The rearrangement uses TRBV29-1 and TRBJ2-2; tentative D call: TRBD2 (5 bases). Germline V CDR1 and CDR2: SQVTM, ANQGSEA. The CDR3 has 13 residues. DNA of the CDR3: TGCAGTGGTGGACTTATCGACACCGGGGAGCTGTTTTTT. Amino acid sequence: CSGGLIDTGELFF.

The gene calls are TRBV5-5 and TRBJ1-1; tentatively, D is TRBD1 (5 bases). Germline CDR1 reads SGHKS; CDR2 reads YYEKEE (reference sequence). V dropped 6 bases and J dropped 5 bases, with 23 bases sitting between them. This CDR3 contains 16 residues. The CDR3 sequence is CASTRVFNRGNTEAFF. In nucleotides, the CDR3 is TGTGCCAGCACCAGGGTTTTTAACCGGGGTAATACTGAAGCTTTCTTT.

The CDR3 sequence: CASSISHSGSYEQYF. The DNA for the CDR3 is TGTGCCAGTAGTATAAGCCACAGTGGGTCCTACGAGCAGTACTTC. The V call is TRBV19, the J call TRBJ2-7; no clear D gene. This CDR3 has 15 amino acids. Germline CDR1 and CDR2: LNHDA and SQIVND (reference sequence). V dropped 2 bases and J dropped 1 base, with 12 bases sitting between them.

The rearrangement uses TRBV28 and TRBJ2-5, with TRBD2 matching 7 bases. This CDR3 contains 16 residues. V shed 5 bases and J 0 bases; nucleotides not matched to a gene: 9. CDR1 is MDHEN, CDR2 SYDVKM, per germline. The DNA of the CDR3 is TGTGCCAGCAGTCCACGGGACTACCGGTACCAAGAGACCCAGTACTTC. It encodes CASSPRDYRYQETQYF.

The gene calls are TRBV5-1 and TRBJ1-2, with D perhaps TRBD1 (5 bases). CDR1 is SGHRS and CDR2 is YFSETQ in the germline V gene. The CDR3 is made up of 15 amino acids. V was shortened by 4 bases and J by 5 bases, with 18 bases between the two germline ends. The CDR3 region has the DNA TGCGCCAGCAGCCCCGGGACGCATAATCAATATGGCTACACCTTC. Its protein is CASSPGTHNQYGYTF.

This clone was seen just once. The chain has TRBV25-1 and TRBJ2-1, with D perhaps TRBD2 (6 bases). There are 13 residues in the CDR3. V was trimmed by 5 bases and J by 6 bases, leaving 11 bases between them. The V gene's germline CDR1 is MGHDK and CDR2 SYGVNS. DNA for the CDR3: TGTGCCAGCAGTAGGTTGGGGGGCAATGAGCAGTTCTTC. Translating gives CASSRLGGNEQFF.

The CDR3 DNA reads TGTGCCAGCAGCCAAGTAGCGGGAGAGAACATTCAGTACTTC. Encoded protein: CASSQVAGENIQYF. The chain uses TRBV14 and TRBJ2-4; 9 bases are a match to TRBD2. CDR1 and CDR2 (germline): SGHDN, FVKESK. This CDR3 region has 14 residues. The V and J ends lost 1 base and 7 bases, in that order; junction bases with no gene match: 2.

This clone was seen a single time. V is TRBV11-3 and J is TRBJ2-5; 8 nucleotides align to TRBD2. V was clipped by 5 bases and J by 7 bases; unmatched bases: 9. Germline V gives CDR1 SGHNT, CDR2 YENEEA. This CDR3 comprises 14 residues. The chain's CDR3 is CASSPGSGSGTQYF. The CDR3 DNA follows: TGTGCCAGCAGCCCCGGAAGCGGGAGCGGGACCCAGTACTTC.

This clone was observed a single time. The V gene is TRBV30, the J gene TRBJ2-3; 10 bases are shared with TRBD2. The CDR3 totals 14 residues. Germline values: CDR1 GTSNPN, CDR2 SVGIG (reference sequence). J was trimmed by 3 bases and V by 1 base; bases with no gene match: 1. The CDR3 sequence is CAWSATSGTDTQYF. The CDR3, as DNA: TGTGCCTGGAGTGCGACTAGCGGGACAGATACGCAGTATTTT. Combining the CDR3 with reference TRBV30 and TRBJ2-3 gives the whole variable domain SQTIHQWPATLVQPVGSPLSLECTVEGTSNPNLYWYRQAAGRGLQLLFYSVGIGQISSEVPQNLSASRPQDRQFILSSKKLLLSDSGFYLCAWSATSGTDTQYFGPGTRLTVL.

The chain recombines TRBV7-9 with TRBJ2-7; D is possibly TRBD2 (6 bases). Deletions cut 2 bases from V and 5 bases from J, with 13 bases between. The length of the CDR3 is 14 residues. The germline CDR1 and CDR2 sequences are SEHNR and FQNEAQ (reference sequence). CDR3 nucleotides: TGTGCCAGCAGCTTAAGGTCGGGCGGGGACGAGCAGTACTTC. It encodes CASSLRSGGDEQYF.

This chain uses TRBV7-9 with TRBJ2-7; 9 nucleotides match TRBD1. The CDR3 is 15 residues long. The germline V gene has CDR1 SEHNR and CDR2 FQNEAQ (reference sequence). V lost 4 bases to trimming and J lost 0 bases; unmatched junction nucleotides: 4. Written as DNA, the CDR3 is TGTGCCAGCAGCTCTGGACAGGGGAGCTCCTACGAGCAGTACTTC. Amino acids: CASSSGQGSSYEQYF. Full variable domain (outside the CDR3, taken from reference TRBV7-9 and TRBJ2-7): DTGVSQNPRHKITKRGQNVTFRCDPISEHNRLYWYRQTLGQGPEFLTYFQNEAQLEKSRLLSDRFSAERPKGSFSTLEIQRTEQGDSAMYLCASSSGQGSSYEQYFGPGTRLTVT.